This T cell receptor beta chain was identified in a study of CXCR4 blockade with PD-1 therapy in pancreatic cancer. The study's findings and limits: More frequent amino acid clones had more nucleotide rearrangements, suggesting convergent selection. Without paired alpha-beta data, shared specificity of dominant clones is unconfirmed.

The archived tumor blocks came from patients without neoadjuvant therapy before resection. The CDR3 covers 20 residues. The germline gives CDR1 KGHSH, CDR2 LQKENI. J gave up 0 bases and V 3 bases, and 12 bases lay outside the gene matches. Profiling relied on immunoSEQ multiplex PCR, and the TCRdb table lists in-frame clones only, not all of them. The sample records 2,500 to 3,000 clones, more than 40% being singletons. As to this clone: Its antigen is still unknown.

The chain is built from TRBV18 and TRBJ2-2; 11 bases match TRBD1. The source material was tumor tissue. This clonotype was obtained from a human donor with pancreatic ductal adenocarcinoma. Written as DNA, the CDR3 is TGTGCCAGCTCACCGGGGAGGACAGGGGGCGTTGAGTCGAACACCGGGGAGCTGTTTTTT. Protein product: CASSPGRTGGVESNTGELFF.